The 10 T cell receptor beta chains presented below share a single source sample, sequenced in a study of identical twins. TCRdb reanalysed the 5' RACE reads using MiXCR and keeps one entry per CDR3 protein. This sample has 400,000 to 650,000 distinct CDR3 sequences; under 25% occur once, and the top ten carry 0.8% to 1%. This sample was shared with a second study, whose subject was T cells expressing NK-cell markers.

The specimen was CD4+ T cells sorted from blood. These receptors were collected from a woman aged 18 to 35 in good health.

V usage is TRBV5-1 and J usage is TRBJ2-7; 7 nucleotides align to TRBD1. V lost 4 bases to trimming and J lost 3 bases; unmatched junction nucleotides: 10. This CDR3 is 15 amino acids long. Germline V CDR1 and CDR2: SGHRS, YFSETQ. The CDR3 nucleotides are TGCGCCAGCAGCCACGGGACAGCAAGCCACTACGAGCAGTACTTC. This sequence encodes CASSHGTASHYEQYF. The entire variable domain, with the rest obtained from reference TRBV5-1 and TRBJ2-7, is as follows: KAGVTQTPRYLIKTRGQQVTLSCSPISGHRSVSWYQQTPGQGLQFLFEYFSETQRNKGNFPGRFSGRQFSNSRSEMNVSTLELGDSALYLCASSHGTASHYEQYFGPGTRLTVT.

This chain connects TRBV12-3 or TRBV12-4 to TRBJ2-1, with D possibly TRBD2 on 6 matching bases. Between the trimmed V and J ends, which lost 4 bases and 3 bases, there was a span of 13 bases. The CDR3 length is 15 residues. CDR3 sequence: CASSSPGDLYNEQFF. CDR3 coding DNA: TGTGCCAGCAGTTCCCCGGGGGACCTCTACAATGAGCAGTTCTTC.

This clonotype was detected many times. This chain connects TRBV24-1 to TRBJ2-1, with TRBD2 as a possible D gene (6 bases). The length of the CDR3 is 13 residues. Per the germline V gene, CDR1 is KGHDR and CDR2 is SFDVKD. V was pared by 5 bases and J by 7 bases, with 11 bases between. CDR3 amino acids: CATSAGTGNEQFF. The CDR3 bases are TGTGCCACCAGTGCTGGGACTGGGAATGAGCAGTTCTTC.

This clonotype was detected ten times or more. The V gene is TRBV12-3 or TRBV12-4, the J gene TRBJ2-3, with TRBD1 as a possible D gene (5 bases). The CDR3 totals 16 residues. Between the trimmed V and J ends, which lost 3 bases and 2 bases, there was a span of 15 bases. The CDR3 nucleotides are TGTGCCAGCAGTTTTCGAGTAACAGGACACACAGATACGCAGTATTTT. Its translation: CASSFRVTGHTDTQYF.

The V gene is TRBV6-5, the J gene TRBJ1-2, with TRBD1 matching 8 bases. Germline assignment: CDR1 MNHEY and CDR2 SVGAGI. Losses at the gene ends were 0 bases for V and 12 bases for J; bases not matched to a gene: 6. The CDR3 is made up of 13 amino acids. The CDR3 bases are TGTGCCAGCAGTTACTCCGGTACAGGGGGGAACACCTTC. It yields the protein CASSYSGTGGNTF.

This clonotype showed up just a few times. The chain recombines TRBV12-3 or TRBV12-4 with TRBJ1-1; D remains ambiguous. V was cut by 6 bases and J by 13 bases, with 15 bases left in between. The CDR3 runs 11 residues. This CDR3 reads CASSRHREGFF. The CDR3 nucleotides read TGTGCCAGCAGCCGACACCGGGAGGGTTTCTTT.

In this sample, this clonotype turned up a few times. This chain joins TRBV7-9 and TRBJ2-1, with a tentative D call TRBD2 (5 bases). V was shortened by 8 bases and J by 7 bases, with 24 bases between the two germline ends. There are 16 residues in the CDR3. In germline, CDR1 is SEHNR, CDR2 FQNEAQ (reference sequence). In DNA, the CDR3 is TGTGCCAGCTTGGCCCGACTCCGGGATCGGAGGAATGAGCAGTTCTTC. This sequence encodes CASLARLRDRRNEQFF.

CDR3 in DNA: TGTGCCAGCAGTCCCGGCGGAGGGATCTCCTACGAGCAGTACTTC. Translation gives CASSPGGGISYEQYF. This rearrangement joins TRBV12-3 or TRBV12-4 to TRBJ2-7, with a weak D call TRBD2 (6 bases). V was trimmed by 5 bases and J by 0 bases, leaving 14 bases between them. CDR3 length: 15 residues.

This clonotype was detected a few times. V usage is TRBV5-1 and J usage is TRBJ1-2; D not resolved. Per germline, CDR1 SGHRS and CDR2 YFSETQ. This CDR3 has 13 residues. Trimming removed 0 bases at V and 11 bases at J, with 14 bases between. The CDR3 is CASSLEGIKIYTF. CDR3 DNA: TGCGCCAGCAGCTTGGAAGGAATCAAGATTTACACCTTC.

With regard to this clonotype: Compared with germline, one end of the junction differs, possibly owing to a read error. The chain couples TRBV12-3 or TRBV12-4 to TRBJ2-1; TRBD1 matches 12 bases. The CDR3 consists of 17 residues. The CDR3 nucleotides are TGTACCAGCAGCCGGGGACAGGGGGCTTACTACTACAATGAGCAGTTCTTC. Translating gives CTSSRGQGAYYYNEQFF.